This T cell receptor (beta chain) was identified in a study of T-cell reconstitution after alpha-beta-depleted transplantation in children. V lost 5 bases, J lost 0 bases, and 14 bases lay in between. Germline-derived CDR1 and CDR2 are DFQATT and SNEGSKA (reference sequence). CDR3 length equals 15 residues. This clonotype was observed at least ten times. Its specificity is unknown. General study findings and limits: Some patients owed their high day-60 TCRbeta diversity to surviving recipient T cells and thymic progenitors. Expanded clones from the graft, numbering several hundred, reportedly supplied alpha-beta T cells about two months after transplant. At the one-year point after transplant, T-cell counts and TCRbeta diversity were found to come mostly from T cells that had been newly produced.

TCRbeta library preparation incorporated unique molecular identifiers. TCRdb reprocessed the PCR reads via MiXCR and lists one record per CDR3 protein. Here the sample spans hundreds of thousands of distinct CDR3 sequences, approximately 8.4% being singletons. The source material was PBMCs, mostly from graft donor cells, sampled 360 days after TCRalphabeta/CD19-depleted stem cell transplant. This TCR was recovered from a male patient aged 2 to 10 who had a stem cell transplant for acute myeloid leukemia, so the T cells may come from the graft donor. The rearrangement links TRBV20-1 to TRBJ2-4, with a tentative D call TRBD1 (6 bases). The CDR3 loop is CSALGANLAKNIQYF. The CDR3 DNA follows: TGCAGTGCTCTGGGGGCGAATCTAGCCAAAAACATTCAGTACTTC.